This is a list of T cell receptor beta chains from one sample in a study of T cell responses to AZD1222 COVID-19 vaccine. Data came from immunoSEQ multiplex PCR; TCRdb stores just in-frame clones and leaves some out. This sample's clone table lists about 140,000 clones. The sequenced sample was peripheral blood. The receptors stem from an adult in good health. The CDR3 runs from the conserved cysteine through the conserved F or W. The D gene is left open where the match is weak.

d_call: -
v_call: TRBV28
j_call: TRBJ1-2
cdr3_aa: CASSSGAANYGYTF
cdr3_nt: TGTGCCAGCAGTTCCGGGGCCGCTAACTATGGCTACACCTTC

d_call: -
v_call: TRBV18
j_call: TRBJ1-1
cdr3_aa: CASSPTRGFEAFF
cdr3_nt: TGTGCCAGCTCACCAACGCGGGGTTTTGAAGCTTTCTTT

d_call: -
v_call: TRBV2
j_call: TRBJ2-5
cdr3_aa: CASAIRGETQYF
cdr3_nt: TGTGCCAGCGCAATCCGGGGAGAGACCCAGTACTTC

d_call: -
v_call: TRBV16
j_call: TRBJ1-6
cdr3_aa: CASSRNRDVNSPLHF
cdr3_nt: TGTGCCAGCAGCCGAAACCGGGACGTTAATTCACCCCTCCACTTT

d_call: -
v_call: TRBV24-1
j_call: TRBJ1-1
cdr3_aa: CATASGEGTEAFF
cdr3_nt: TGTGCCACCGCTTCCGGGGAGGGCACTGAAGCTTTCTTT

d_call: -
v_call: TRBV3-1/TRBV3-2
j_call: TRBJ1-2
cdr3_aa: CASSQEYSLYGYTF
cdr3_nt: TGTGCCAGCAGCCAAGAATATTCCCTCTATGGCTACACCTTC

d_call: -
v_call: TRBV9
j_call: TRBJ2-7
cdr3_aa: CASSDLPGAGSYEQYF
cdr3_nt: TGTGCCAGCAGCGACCTTCCGGGAGCAGGCTCCTACGAGCAGTACTTC

d_call: TRBD1
v_call: TRBV7-3
j_call: TRBJ1-2
cdr3_aa: CASSLTGQVEGGYTF
cdr3_nt: TGTGCCAGCAGCTTAACCGGACAGGTTGAGGGAGGCTACACCTTC

d_call: -
v_call: TRBV30
j_call: TRBJ1-3
cdr3_aa: CAWSVWGAGNTIYF
cdr3_nt: TGTGCCTGGAGTGTATGGGGGGCTGGAAACACCATATATTTT

d_call: -
v_call: TRBV4-1
j_call: TRBJ1-5
cdr3_aa: CASSPSSLGGNQPQHF
cdr3_nt: TGCGCCAGCAGCCCTTCCTCCCTGGGCGGGAATCAGCCCCAGCATTTT

d_call: -
v_call: TRBV5-1
j_call: TRBJ2-5
cdr3_aa: CASSSGSLSATQYF
cdr3_nt: TGCGCCAGCAGCTCCGGCAGTCTGAGCGCGACCCAGTACTTC

d_call: -
v_call: TRBV6-1
j_call: TRBJ2-2
cdr3_aa: CASSEGAWKETGELFF
cdr3_nt: TGTGCCAGCAGTGAAGGGGCCTGGAAAGAAACCGGGGAGCTGTTTTTT

d_call: -
v_call: TRBV20-1
j_call: TRBJ2-3
cdr3_aa: CSAHTGDTQYF
cdr3_nt: TGCAGTGCTCACACAGGGGATACGCAGTATTTT

d_call: TRBD1
v_call: TRBV10-2
j_call: TRBJ1-2
cdr3_aa: CASSESNTGEGYTF
cdr3_nt: TGCGCCAGCAGTGAGTCGAACACAGGGGAAGGCTACACCTTC

d_call: -
v_call: TRBV5-4
j_call: TRBJ1-2
cdr3_aa: CASSAQDSEGYTF
cdr3_nt: TGTGCCAGCAGCGCTCAAGACAGTGAGGGCTACACCTTC

d_call: -
v_call: TRBV9
j_call: TRBJ2-7
cdr3_aa: CASSVGPREEQYF
cdr3_nt: TGTGCCAGCAGCGTAGGCCCCAGGGAAGAGCAGTACTTC

d_call: -
v_call: TRBV7-8
j_call: TRBJ2-3
cdr3_aa: CASTSLAYTDTQYF
cdr3_nt: TGTGCCAGCACCTCCTTGGCCTACACAGATACGCAGTATTTT

d_call: -
v_call: TRBV6-2/TRBV6-3
j_call: TRBJ2-7
cdr3_aa: CASSYSTTYEQYF
cdr3_nt: TGTGCCAGCAGTTACTCTACAACCTACGAGCAGTACTTC

d_call: -
v_call: TRBV28
j_call: TRBJ2-5
cdr3_aa: CASTRTAPQETQYF
cdr3_nt: TGTGCCAGCACCCGGACAGCCCCCCAAGAGACCCAGTACTTC

d_call: TRBD1
v_call: TRBV2
j_call: TRBJ1-4
cdr3_aa: CASSEQGGKLFF
cdr3_nt: TGTGCCAGCAGTGAACAGGGGGGAAAACTGTTTTTT

d_call: TRBD1
v_call: TRBV5-4
j_call: TRBJ1-4
cdr3_aa: CASSSSGTGGEKLFF
cdr3_nt: TGTGCCAGCAGCTCCTCCGGGACAGGGGGGGAGAAACTGTTTTTT

d_call: -
v_call: TRBV11-3
j_call: TRBJ1-1
cdr3_aa: CASGGVNTEAFF
cdr3_nt: TGTGCCAGCGGAGGGGTGAACACTGAAGCTTTCTTT

d_call: -
v_call: TRBV19
j_call: TRBJ1-6
cdr3_aa: CASSPYRLGSSYNSPLHF
cdr3_nt: TGTGCCAGTAGTCCCTATCGTTTAGGGAGCTCCTATAATTCACCCCTCCACTTT

d_call: -
v_call: TRBV7-3
j_call: TRBJ2-1
cdr3_aa: CASSLSRDNEQFF
cdr3_nt: TGTGCCAGCAGCTTAAGTCGGGACAATGAGCAGTTCTTC

d_call: TRBD2
v_call: TRBV11-2
j_call: TRBJ2-5
cdr3_aa: CASSSLRTSGNQETQYF
cdr3_nt: TGTGCCAGCAGCTCTCTAAGGACTAGCGGGAACCAAGAGACCCAGTACTTC

d_call: -
v_call: TRBV25-1
j_call: TRBJ1-6
cdr3_aa: CASSGSGSSYNSPLHF
cdr3_nt: TGTGCCAGCAGTGGATCTGGGAGCTCCTATAATTCACCCCTCCACTTT

d_call: -
v_call: TRBV2
j_call: TRBJ1-3
cdr3_aa: CASSEAAGAEASIYF
cdr3_nt: TGTGCCAGCAGTGAAGCAGCAGGGGCCGAGGCCTCCATATATTTT

d_call: -
v_call: TRBV5-1
j_call: TRBJ1-2
cdr3_aa: CASSLEMEGYGYTF
cdr3_nt: TGCGCCAGCAGCTTGGAAATGGAGGGATATGGCTACACCTTC

d_call: -
v_call: TRBV5-5
j_call: TRBJ2-3
cdr3_aa: CASSLGAYTDTQYF
cdr3_nt: TGTGCCAGCAGCTTGGGGGCCTACACAGATACGCAGTATTTT

d_call: -
v_call: TRBV7-9
j_call: TRBJ2-7
cdr3_aa: CASSPQPDYEQYF
cdr3_nt: TGTGCCAGCAGCCCCCAGCCTGATTACGAGCAGTACTTC

d_call: TRBD1
v_call: TRBV7-3
j_call: TRBJ2-3
cdr3_aa: CASSPRDRAPTDTQYF
cdr3_nt: TGTGCCAGCAGCCCGAGAGACAGGGCGCCCACAGATACGCAGTATTTT

d_call: TRBD1
v_call: TRBV7-9
j_call: TRBJ2-7
cdr3_aa: CASTRQGVSYEQYF
cdr3_nt: TGTGCCAGCACCAGACAGGGAGTCTCCTACGAGCAGTACTTC

d_call: -
v_call: TRBV27
j_call: TRBJ1-1
cdr3_aa: CASRLWPGHTEAFF
cdr3_nt: TGTGCCAGCAGGTTATGGCCGGGACACACTGAAGCTTTCTTT

d_call: -
v_call: TRBV4-3
j_call: TRBJ2-7
cdr3_aa: CASSRVTGTSYEQYF
cdr3_nt: TGCGCCAGCAGCCGAGTGACGGGGACCTCCTACGAGCAGTACTTC

d_call: -
v_call: TRBV2
j_call: TRBJ2-7
cdr3_aa: CASSSQGQRFYEQYF
cdr3_nt: TGTGCCAGCAGTAGCCAGGGACAAAGATTTTACGAGCAGTACTTC

d_call: -
v_call: TRBV7-9
j_call: TRBJ1-3
cdr3_aa: CASTGDVRSGNTIYF
cdr3_nt: TGTGCCAGCACGGGGGACGTTCGCTCTGGAAACACCATATATTTT

d_call: TRBD1
v_call: TRBV19
j_call: TRBJ1-6
cdr3_aa: CASSRTTGGDGSPLHF
cdr3_nt: TGTGCCAGTAGCAGGACAACAGGGGGCGACGGGTCACCCCTCCACTTT

d_call: -
v_call: TRBV9
j_call: TRBJ2-7
cdr3_aa: CASSPGGVSYEQYF
cdr3_nt: TGTGCCAGCAGCCCAGGGGGGGTCTCCTACGAGCAGTACTTC

d_call: TRBD2
v_call: TRBV2
j_call: TRBJ2-5
cdr3_aa: CASSGGLAGLETQYF
cdr3_nt: TGTGCCAGCAGTGGGGGACTAGCGGGGTTAGAGACCCAGTACTTC

d_call: -
v_call: TRBV7-9
j_call: TRBJ1-2
cdr3_aa: CASSPRDYGYTF
cdr3_nt: TGTGCCAGCAGCCCAAGGGACTATGGCTACACCTTC

d_call: TRBD1
v_call: TRBV7-2
j_call: TRBJ2-1
cdr3_aa: CASSLVTGGLFF
cdr3_nt: TGTGCCAGCAGCTTAGTTACAGGGGGTTTGTTCTTC

d_call: -
v_call: TRBV7-9
j_call: TRBJ1-1
cdr3_aa: CASSRDGKGGVQAFF
cdr3_nt: TGTGCCAGCAGCCGGGACGGAAAGGGAGGAGTTCAAGCTTTCTTT

d_call: -
v_call: TRBV5-4
j_call: TRBJ1-2
cdr3_aa: CASSLDPYGYTF
cdr3_nt: TGTGCCAGCAGCTTGGATCCATATGGCTACACCTTC

d_call: -
v_call: TRBV5-1
j_call: TRBJ2-5
cdr3_aa: CASSLGSWLGYETQYF
cdr3_nt: TGCGCCAGCAGCTTGGGATCGTGGCTGGGGTATGAGACCCAGTACTTC

d_call: -
v_call: TRBV6-1
j_call: TRBJ1-2
cdr3_aa: CASSESGRAYGYTF
cdr3_nt: TGTGCCAGCAGTGAATCCGGCAGGGCCTATGGCTACACCTTC